Below, 27 T cell receptor beta chains from the same sample are listed, as sequenced in a study. TCRdb used MiXCR to reprocess the 5' RACE reads, holding one entry per CDR3 protein. The sample shows approximately 30,000 distinct CDR3 sequences, about 24% of them seen only once. Sequencing was done on a sample of memory CD4+ T cells sorted from blood. Subset noted: memory CD4+ T cells, CD4+CD45RO+CD25-. The receptors shown here come from a female donor with breast cancer.

In its sample, this clonotype is medium-sized. This chain joins TRBV7-2 and TRBJ2-3; 7 nucleotides agree with TRBD2. CDR1 is SGHTA, CDR2 FQGNSA, per germline. The CDR3 runs to 12 residues. Germline trimming cut 0 bases from V and 9 bases from J; bases unmatched to any gene: 0. CDR3 amino acids: CASSLAAGTQYF. CDR3 bases: TGTGCCAGCAGCTTAGCAGCGGGGACGCAGTATTTT.

This clonotype was detected a few times. The chain employs TRBV5-4 and TRBJ2-1; the D is unclear. Germline V gives CDR1 SGHNT, CDR2 YYREEE (reference sequence). This CDR3 contains 14 residues. Deletions cut 1 base from V and 5 bases from J, with 10 bases between. This CDR3 reads CASSLWTGHNEQFF. As DNA, the CDR3 is TGTGCCAGCAGCTTGTGGACCGGGCACAATGAGCAGTTCTTC.

To note about this clonotype: This sequence may be a read error, since a much larger clone differs from it by one base. The V call is TRBV4-3, the J call TRBJ2-1, with a possible D match to TRBD2 (6 bases). V was trimmed by 1 base and J by 0 bases, leaving 13 bases between them. This CDR3 is built from 17 residues. Germline V CDR1 and CDR2: LGHNA, YSLEER. The CDR3 spells CASSQGPTTSSYNEQFF. The CDR3 nucleotides are TGCGCCAGCAGCCAAGGTCCGACGACTAGCTCCTACAATGAGCAGTTCTTC.

This clonotype occurred a few times. The DNA for the CDR3 is TGTGCCAGCAGCTTTATGGCGACAGAGACCCAGTACTTC. It is translated as CASSFMATETQYF. The chain combines TRBV7-3 with TRBJ2-5; D is unresolved. V was shortened by 3 bases and J by 4 bases, with 9 bases between the two germline ends. The CDR3 covers 13 residues. Per germline, CDR1 SGHTA and CDR2 FQGTGA.

This clonotype was observed at least ten times. V gene TRBV28 combines with J gene TRBJ1-1; D ambiguous. V lost 3 bases to trimming and J lost 5 bases, with 10 bases between them. In germline, CDR1 is MDHEN, CDR2 SYDVKM. The CDR3 loop spans 13 amino acids. The CDR3 region is CASSLGLFTEAFF. DNA for the CDR3: TGTGCCAGCAGTTTGGGCCTATTTACTGAAGCTTTCTTT.

This clonotype has a handful of counts. This chain links TRBV29-1 with TRBJ2-7; TRBD1 is a possible D gene (6 bases). This CDR3 spans 14 amino acids. Germline CDR1 is SQVTM and CDR2 is ANQGSEA. Trimming took off 0 bases at V and 9 bases at J, with 18 bases between the two ends. This CDR3 reads CSVEDSRQAPMQYF. The CDR3 DNA is TGCAGCGTTGAAGATTCCCGACAGGCGCCTATGCAGTACTTC.

This clonotype was counted between two and nine times. This sequence joins TRBV24-1 and TRBJ1-5; D remains ambiguous. This CDR3 region has 15 residues. V lost 2 bases and J 1 base, leaving 8 bases between the germline ends. CDR1 and CDR2 (germline): KGHDR, SFDVKD. The CDR3 protein is CATSDSTRSNQPQHF. The CDR3 DNA sequence: TGTGCCACCAGTGATTCCACCAGGAGCAATCAGCCCCAGCATTTT.

In its sample, this clonotype was seen a few times. This rearrangement joins TRBV12-3 or TRBV12-4 to TRBJ2-5; 8 bases line up with TRBD1. V was pared by 6 bases and J by 2 bases, with 8 bases of the junction left unmatched. The CDR3 totals 15 residues. CDR3 DNA sequence: TGTGCCAGCAGCCGCCAGGACAGGGTTCAAGAGACCCAGTACTTC. It translates to CASSRQDRVQETQYF.

This clonotype was counted between two and nine times. The chain combines TRBV5-6 with TRBJ2-5; 7 nucleotides line up with TRBD1. This CDR3 comprises 16 residues. J lost 0 bases, V lost 4 bases, and 9 bases had no gene match. Germline lookup yields CDR1 SGHDT and CDR2 YYEEEE. The CDR3 reads CASSSRPGTDQETQYF. The CDR3 coding sequence is TGTGCCAGCAGCAGCCGCCCCGGGACAGACCAAGAGACCCAGTACTTC. Full variable domain (missing parts from reference TRBV5-6 and TRBJ2-5): DAGVTQSPTHLIKTRGQQVTLRCSPKSGHDTVSWYQQALGQGPQFIFQYYEEEERQRGNFPDRFSGHQFPNYSSELNVNALLLGDSALYLCASSSRPGTDQETQYFGPGTRLLVL.

This chain joins TRBV5-1 and TRBJ1-2; 8 positions agree with TRBD1. The CDR3 spans 14 residues. CDR1 and CDR2 (germline): SGHRS, YFSETQ. V lost 0 bases, J lost 5 bases, and 3 bases stayed unmatched. The CDR3 here is CASSLGQGWYGYTF. The CDR3 nucleotides read TGCGCCAGCAGCTTGGGACAGGGGTGGTATGGCTACACCTTC.

The sample holds one count of this clonotype. The chain links TRBV4-1 to TRBJ1-3; no firm D call. The CDR3 runs to 16 residues. The germline V gene has CDR1 MGHRA and CDR2 YSYEKL. Trimming shortened V by 2 bases and J by 2 bases, and 13 bases separated the two germline ends. CDR3 amino acids: CASSQYYGNPGNTIYF. The CDR3 DNA follows: TGCGCCAGCAGCCAATATTACGGGAACCCTGGAAACACCATATATTTT.

This clonotype was counted only a few times. This sequence joins TRBV5-8 and TRBJ2-7; 10 positions agree with TRBD2. Germline V gene sequence: CDR1 SGHTS, CDR2 YDEGEE. V lost 4 bases to trimming and J lost 3 bases; unmatched junction nucleotides: 7. The CDR3 covers 15 residues. CDR3 coding DNA: TGTGCCAGCAGCCTCGGGACTAGCGCCTACTACGAGCAGTACTTC. Translation gives CASSLGTSAYYEQYF.

This clonotype has just a few counts. The chain combines TRBV6-1 with TRBJ2-5; no clear D. Germline CDR1 and CDR2: MNHNS and SASEGT. The CDR3 spans 15 residues. V lost 2 bases and J 5 bases, leaving 15 bases between the germline ends. This CDR3 reads CASSERLGSEETQYF. Written as DNA, the CDR3 is TGTGCCAGCAGTGAACGGCTAGGTAGTGAGGAGACCCAGTACTTC.

In its sample, this clonotype ranks as medium-sized. V gene TRBV4-2 combines with J gene TRBJ1-5, with a possible D match to TRBD1 (5 bases). Trimming removed 3 bases from V and 4 bases from J, with 16 bases in between. The CDR3 spans 16 residues. Germline V gives CDR1 LGHNA, CDR2 YNFKEQ. The CDR3 DNA is TGTGCCAGCAGCCATAGCACCGGGACTGCGAATCAGCCCCAGCATTTT. The encoded protein is CASSHSTGTANQPQHF.

CDR3 residues: CASSPVKTAYNSPLHF. CDR3 in DNA: TGTGCCAGCAGCCCCGTTAAGACAGCCTATAATTCACCCCTCCACTTT. The chain carries TRBV6-5 and TRBJ1-6; possible D gene TRBD1, 5 bases. V lost 6 bases and J 2 bases, leaving 14 bases between the germline ends. CDR1 and CDR2 (germline): MNHEY, SVGAGI. The CDR3 runs to 16 residues.

This clonotype appeared a few times. The V and J genes are TRBV27 and TRBJ1-2, with 7 bases that match TRBD1. The V gene end was trimmed by 5 bases and the J gene end by 0 bases; junction bases not matched to a gene: 6. Germline CDR1 and CDR2: MNHEY and SMNVEV (reference sequence). This CDR3 region has 15 residues. CDR3 nucleotides: TGTGCCAGCAGTACCAAGACAGGGTCTAACTATGGCTACACCTTC. This translates into CASSTKTGSNYGYTF.

The chain joins TRBV6-5 to TRBJ1-4; TRBD1 matches at 7 bases. CDR3 length: 14 residues. Germline CDR1 reads MNHEY; CDR2 reads SVGAGI. After removal of 0 bases from V and 7 bases from J, the junction contained 2 bases not matched to a gene. The DNA of the CDR3 is TGTGCCAGCAGTTACTCGACAGGGATTGAAAAACTGTTTTTT. Its translation is CASSYSTGIEKLFF.

This clonotype has more than one count but fewer than ten. V gene TRBV25-1 combines with J gene TRBJ2-1, with TRBD2 identical over 8 bases. The germline V gene encodes CDR1 MGHDK and CDR2 SYGVNS. V was clipped by 4 bases and J by 4 bases; unmatched bases: 6. This CDR3 region has 15 residues. DNA of the CDR3: TGTGCCAGCAGTGGGCCCGGGACTAGTTACAATGAGCAGTTCTTC. Its translation: CASSGPGTSYNEQFF.

This clonotype was found a few times. This chain joins TRBV29-1 and TRBJ1-1; perhaps TRBD1 as D (5 bases). This CDR3 has 10 residues. Germline V gives CDR1 SQVTM, CDR2 ANQGSEA. The V gene lost 5 bases and the J gene lost 5 bases, with 6 bases spanning the gap. CDR3 in DNA: TGCAGCGTTCAGGGAACTGAAGCTTTCTTT. Translating it yields CSVQGTEAFF.

The chain joins TRBV12-3 or TRBV12-4 to TRBJ2-3; D gene unclear. The CDR3 length is 14 residues. The V end was cut by 6 bases, the J end by 0 bases, with 10 bases between. This chain's CDR3 is CASSPVGSTDTQYF. The CDR3 DNA follows: TGTGCCAGCAGCCCGGTGGGAAGCACAGATACGCAGTATTTT.

This chain joins TRBV5-1 and TRBJ2-1; TRBD2 matches at 7 bases. The CDR3 contains 13 residues. CDR1 SGHRS and CDR2 YFSETQ come from the germline V gene. V dropped 6 bases and J dropped 6; count of bases not matched to a gene: 6. The CDR3 DNA reads as TGCGCCAGCACGCGGGAGAATTCCAATGAGCAGTTCTTC. Its translation: CASTRENSNEQFF.

The chain is built from TRBV6-5 and TRBJ2-3; maybe TRBD1 (6 bases). The CDR3 runs 15 residues. The germline gives CDR1 MNHEY, CDR2 SVGAGI. V gave up 2 bases and J gave up 5 bases, with 14 bases separating them. The chain's CDR3 is CASSYAGTQGDTQYF. Written as DNA, the CDR3 is TGTGCCAGCAGTTACGCAGGGACACAGGGAGATACGCAGTATTTT.

This clonotype was found many times. This chain uses TRBV4-1 with TRBJ1-1; D is unclear. CDR3 length: 15 amino acids. V was clipped by 0 bases and J by 2 bases, with 10 bases between them. Germline V gene sequence: CDR1 MGHRA, CDR2 YSYEKL. The CDR3 sequence: CASSQEGRLNTEAFF. The CDR3 DNA is TGCGCCAGCAGCCAAGAAGGCAGATTAAACACTGAAGCTTTCTTT.

This clonotype has just a few counts. The V gene is TRBV4-3, the J gene TRBJ1-2; no clear D. The V gene's germline CDR1 is LGHNA and CDR2 YSLEER. The CDR3 has 15 amino acids. V was pared by 1 base and J by 4 bases, with 13 bases between. The CDR3 loop reads CASSQGAASGYGYTF. CDR3 bases: TGCGCCAGCAGCCAAGGAGCCGCCTCCGGCTATGGCTACACCTTC.

This clonotype has more than one count but fewer than ten. This sequence may be a read error, since a much larger clone differs from it by one base. This chain uses TRBV12-3 or TRBV12-4 with TRBJ1-3; D remains unclear. The length of the CDR3 is 13 residues. For the CDR3, the DNA is TGTGCCAGCAGTCCCGCTCGGCCGAACACCTTATATTTT. Amino acids: CASSPARPNTLYF.

This clonotype is a singleton in its sample. This chain joins TRBV15 and TRBJ2-2; the D is unclear. CDR3 length: 13 residues. V lost 1 base to trimming and J lost 8 bases, with 8 bases between them. The germline gives CDR1 LNHNV, CDR2 YYDKDF (reference sequence). The DNA for the CDR3 is TGTGCCACCAGCAGAGGCCGTATGGGGGAGCTGTTTTTT. It yields the protein CATSRGRMGELFF.

In this sample, this clonotype turned up many times. The chain uses TRBV6-2 or TRBV6-3 and TRBJ2-1; unclear D gene. Germline lookup yields CDR1 MNHEY and CDR2 SVGEGT. The CDR3 length is 13 residues. Trimming removed 0 bases at V and 5 bases at J, with 5 bases between. In nucleotides, the CDR3 is TGTGCCAGCAGTTACTCCAAGAACAATGAGCAGTTCTTC. Translated: CASSYSKNNEQFF.